This TCR beta chain was observed in a study of blood T cell repertoires in COVID-19 (TCRdb year 2020). At the level of the whole study: Samples from collaborators originated in the United States, Italy and Spain and spanned both the acute and convalescent phases of COVID-19. The repertoires were released in a freely available public database meant as a resource for research on the immune response to SARS-CoV-2. Where available, HLA class I and class II types were taken from metadata supplied by the sample provider and were not determined by assay-based typing. Subjects who had been exposed to COVID-19, were actively infected with it, or had recovered from it provided the deeply sampled blood TCRbeta repertoires that made up the dataset. Nearly every sample came with metadata listing a de-identified subject ID, COVID-19 status, age in years and sex. The material from the prospective study consisted of cDNA or gDNA derived from T cells, B-cell-depleted T cells, or PBMCs. The samples were drawn from two sources: the first 160 participants of the ongoing ImmuneRACE study, and 1,200 or so subjects contributed by 6 global collaborators. General findings and caveats noted by the study authors: The amount of clinical and demographic metadata varied by source and participant and was provided uncurated.

Taken from cysteine to phenylalanine, the CDR3 has 14 residues. Only CDR3 DNA remains: 42 bases, in frame from the first base. Ends trimmed: V by 3 bases, J by 1 base; bases unmatched to a gene: 2. From a lookup of the germline V gene, CDR1 and CDR2 are MNHEY and SVGAGI. Each collaborating institution followed its own protocols to collect whole blood in K2EDTA tubes. Collaborator samples were shipped for TCRbeta analysis as frozen whole blood, isolated PBMCs, or DNA extracted from either sample type. In regard to this clone: Its antigen remains unidentified. It has no much larger one-base neighbor in the sample; base qualities were not kept. This specimen includes other DNA sequences encoding the same CDR3.

The immunoSEQ Assay, a bias-controlled multiplex PCR, was used to amplify TCRbeta CDR3 regions from genomic DNA. In the authors' own workflow: Within the assay, amplification of reference gene primers was used to estimate how many nucleated cells each sample contained. Sequence reads were collapsed and filtered to measure the absolute abundance of every unique TCRbeta CDR3 rearrangement. Productive Simpson clonality was computed per sample as the square root of Simpson's diversity index over productive rearrangements. TCRdb took over this immuneACCESS table, retaining in-frame rearrangements with V and J assigned. Such tables are incomplete; in checked studies, under half of the missing clones stem from an unresolved V gene, and the remainder is unexplained. That table is the source of V, J and clone size, and D and trimming were worked out from the DNA. This sample holds some 220,000 clones; about 85% were observed only once. The ten most abundant clones make up 15% to 20% of the sample.

This receptor was identified in an elderly woman with active or convalescent COVID-19. The sequence is built from TRBV6-5 and TRBJ1-1; 7 nucleotides in the junction match TRBD1. Sample: peripheral blood. The CDR3 protein is CASSYRTGNTEAFF. The nucleotide sequence is TGTGCCAGCAGTTATAGGACAGGGAACACTGAAGCTTTCTTT.